The 11 T cell receptor beta chains below all came from one sample that was sequenced in a study of blood T cells in healthy people across ages. Sample-barcoded 5' priming and a J-beta primer mix drove a second PCR of roughly 7 to 11 cycles. From the 5' RACE reads, TCRdb called clonotypes with MiXCR, one entry per CDR3 protein. The table lists 800,000 to 1,000,000 distinct CDR3 sequences, about 48% of them singletons. Sequencing input: blood. The receptors were gathered from a man in his thirties or forties in good health.

The J gene is TRBJ2-1, the V gene TRBV20-1, with D tentatively TRBD2 (5 bases). Between the trimmed V and J ends, which lost 5 bases and 3 bases, there was a span of 11 bases. Germline-derived CDR1 and CDR2 are DFQATT and SNEGSKA (reference sequence). This CDR3 has 13 residues. CDR3 sequence (DNA): TGCAGTGCTCGGACTCCTAACTACAATGAGCAGTTCTTC. It codes for CSARTPNYNEQFF.

The gene calls are TRBV7-9 and TRBJ1-1; D gene unclear. Germline lookup yields CDR1 SEHNR and CDR2 FQNEAQ (reference sequence). Trimming took 5 bases from V and 4 from J, leaving 20 bases between them. The CDR3 totals 16 residues. CDR3 coding DNA: TGTGCCAGCAGCCCACCGTTCGTCCAGACGCTCACTGAAGCTTTCTTT. This codes for CASSPPFVQTLTEAFF.

This clonotype was seen more than once but under ten times. V gene TRBV27 combines with J gene TRBJ1-5, with a weak D call TRBD1 (6 bases). V was trimmed by 3 bases and J by 2 bases, leaving 8 bases between them. The CDR3 consists of 14 residues. The germline CDR1 and CDR2 sequences are MNHEY and SMNVEV (reference sequence). Written as DNA, the CDR3 is TGTGCCAGCAGTTTGGGGGCGCGCAATCAGCCCCAGCATTTT. Translated: CASSLGARNQPQHF.

This CDR3 is CASSPGGGSASEQFF. DNA for the CDR3: TGTGCCAGCAGCCCCGGGGGCGGCTCTGCGTCGGAGCAGTTCTTC. The chain employs TRBV9 and TRBJ2-1; D is tentatively TRBD1 or TRBD2 (6 bases each). This CDR3 has 15 amino acids. CDR1 and CDR2 (germline): SGDLS, YYNGEE. Trimming pared 4 bases from V and 10 bases from J, leaving 21 bases between.

The chain joins TRBV4-3 to TRBJ2-4; D might be TRBD2 (6 bases). Trimming cost V 0 bases and J 13 bases, with 16 bases left between them. This CDR3 comprises 14 residues. Per germline, CDR1 LGHNA and CDR2 YSLEER. CDR3 sequence reads: CASSQDAGHREQYF. The CDR3 DNA is TGCGCCAGCAGCCAAGACGCGGGTCATCGGGAGCAGTACTTC.

There are a few counts of this clonotype. V usage is TRBV20-1 and J usage is TRBJ2-1, with D perhaps matching TRBD2 (5 bases). The V gene lost 6 bases and the J gene lost 6 bases, with 21 bases spanning the gap. This CDR3 has 15 residues. From germline, CDR1 is DFQATT and CDR2 SNEGSKA (reference sequence). CDR3 in amino acids: CSATLPGRRANEQFF. The CDR3 coding sequence is TGCAGTGCCACTCTTCCAGGTCGGCGGGCCAATGAGCAGTTCTTC.

This clonotype was counted a few times. The chain employs TRBV29-1 and TRBJ2-5; D is possibly TRBD1 (6 bases). This CDR3 region has 13 residues. Germline V lookup: CDR1 SQVTM, CDR2 ANQGSEA. With 1 base removed from V and 5 bases from J, the gap between germline ends came to 11 bases. CDR3 bases: TGCAGCGTTGAAGGCAGGGGCGGGGAGACCCAGTACTTC. It specifies CSVEGRGGETQYF.

The V and J genes are TRBV21-1 and TRBJ2-3. TRBV21-1 is described as a pseudogene. The length of the CDR3 is 16 residues. The CDR3 nucleotides are TGTGCCAGCGTCTCGAGGCGGATCAACCGCACAGATACGCAGTATTTT. Translating it yields CASVSRRINRTDTQYF.

J is TRBJ1-5 and V is TRBV3-1; D is unresolved. CDR3 length: 13 amino acids. V gave up 2 bases and J gave up 2 bases, with 4 bases separating them. Per germline, CDR1 LGHDT and CDR2 YNNKEL (reference sequence). CDR3 coding DNA: TGTGCCAGCAGCCAATGGGGCAATCAGCCCCAGCATTTT. This translates into CASSQWGNQPQHF.

The V and J genes are TRBV7-9 and TRBJ2-7; tentative D call: TRBD2 (6 bases). Deletions cut 0 bases from V and 2 bases from J, with 8 bases between. CDR1 SEHNR and CDR2 FQNEAQ come from the germline V gene (reference sequence). This CDR3 is 14 amino acids long. The DNA for the CDR3 is TGTGCCAGCAGCTTAGCGGGGGAGGCCTACGAGCAGTACTTC. Protein: CASSLAGEAYEQYF.

The rearrangement joins TRBV5-6 to TRBJ1-6; D may be TRBD1 (6 bases). The V end lost 3 bases, the J end lost 6 bases, and 19 bases lay between the germline ends. Germline V gives CDR1 SGHDT, CDR2 YYEEEE. The CDR3 extends over 17 amino acids. The CDR3 bases are TGTGCCAGCAGCTGGTCACAGGGCTCCGGCGTTAATTCACCCCTCCACTTT. Residues: CASSWSQGSGVNSPLHF.